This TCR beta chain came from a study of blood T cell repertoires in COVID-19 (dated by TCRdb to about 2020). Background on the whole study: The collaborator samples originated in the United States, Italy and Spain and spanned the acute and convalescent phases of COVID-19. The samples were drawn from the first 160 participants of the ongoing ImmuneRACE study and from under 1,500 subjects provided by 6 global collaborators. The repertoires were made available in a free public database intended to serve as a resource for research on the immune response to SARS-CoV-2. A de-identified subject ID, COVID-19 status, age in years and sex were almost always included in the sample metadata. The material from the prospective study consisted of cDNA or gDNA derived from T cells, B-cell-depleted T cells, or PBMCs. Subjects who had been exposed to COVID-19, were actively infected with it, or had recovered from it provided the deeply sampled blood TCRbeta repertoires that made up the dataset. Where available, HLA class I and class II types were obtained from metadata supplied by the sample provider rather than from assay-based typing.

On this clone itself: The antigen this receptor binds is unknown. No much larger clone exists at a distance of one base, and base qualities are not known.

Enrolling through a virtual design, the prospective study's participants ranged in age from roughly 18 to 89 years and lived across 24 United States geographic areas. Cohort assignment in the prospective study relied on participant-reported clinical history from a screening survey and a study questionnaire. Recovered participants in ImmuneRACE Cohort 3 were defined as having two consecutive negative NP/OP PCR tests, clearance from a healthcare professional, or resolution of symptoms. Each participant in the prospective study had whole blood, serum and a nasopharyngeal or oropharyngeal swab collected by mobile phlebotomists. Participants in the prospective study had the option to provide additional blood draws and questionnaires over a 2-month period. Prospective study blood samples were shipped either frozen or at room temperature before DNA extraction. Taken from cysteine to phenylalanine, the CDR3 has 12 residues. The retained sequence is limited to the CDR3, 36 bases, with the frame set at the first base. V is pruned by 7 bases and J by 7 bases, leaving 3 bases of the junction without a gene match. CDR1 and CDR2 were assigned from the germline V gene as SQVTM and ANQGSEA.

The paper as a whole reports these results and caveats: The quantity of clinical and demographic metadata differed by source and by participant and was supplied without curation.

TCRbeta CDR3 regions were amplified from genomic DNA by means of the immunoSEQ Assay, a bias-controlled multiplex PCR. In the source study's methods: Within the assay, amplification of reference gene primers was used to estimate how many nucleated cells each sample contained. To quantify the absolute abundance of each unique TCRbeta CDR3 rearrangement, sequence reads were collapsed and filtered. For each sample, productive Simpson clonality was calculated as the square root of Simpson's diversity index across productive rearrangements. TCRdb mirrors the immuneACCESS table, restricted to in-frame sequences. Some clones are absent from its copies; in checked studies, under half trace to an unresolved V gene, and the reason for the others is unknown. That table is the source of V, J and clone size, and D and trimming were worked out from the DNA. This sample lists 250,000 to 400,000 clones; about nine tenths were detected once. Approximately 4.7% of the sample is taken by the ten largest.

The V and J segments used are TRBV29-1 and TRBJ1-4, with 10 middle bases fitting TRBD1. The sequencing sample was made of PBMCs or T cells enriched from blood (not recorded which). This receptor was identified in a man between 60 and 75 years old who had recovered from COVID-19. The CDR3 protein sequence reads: CSGQGAGEKLFF. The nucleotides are TGCAGCGGACAGGGGGCTGGTGAAAAACTGTTTTTT.